The text below deals with one TCR beta chain. Trimming shortened V by 0 bases and J by 0 bases, and 12 bases separated the two germline ends. The CDR3 is 17 residues long. Germline CDR1 reads LGHNA; CDR2 reads YSLEER. The record originates from a study of T cell changes during pregnancy in multiple sclerosis. The method was immunoSEQ multiplex PCR; TCRdb's version includes in-frame clones alone and lacks a portion of them. The profile shows about 47,000 clones, 85% to 95% of them singletons. The sample was peripheral blood, taken in the third trimester of pregnancy. The sequence derives from a female donor with multiple sclerosis, enrolled in a pregnancy study. V is TRBV4-3 and J is TRBJ1-3; no reliable D call. This chain's CDR3 is CASSQDAQDYSGNTIYF. The CDR3 region has the DNA TGCGCCAGCAGCCAAGATGCCCAGGATTACTCTGGAAACACCATATATTTT.